Listed here are 28 T cell receptor beta chains from one sample, sequenced in a study of T cell repertoires in aging, cancer and after chemotherapy. The template was genomic DNA from peripheral blood, not RNA. TRB rearrangements spanning V, D and J were amplified using mixed TRB-A/B primers. TCRdb independently ran MiXCR on the multiplex PCR reads; one entry per CDR3 protein. The sample lists under 2,500 distinct CDR3 sequences; approximately 22% were seen once. The material sequenced was blood. These receptors were collected from a human donor in good health.

This clonotype is medium-sized in the sample. The genes are TRBV13 and TRBJ1-6, with unresolved D. V lost 0 bases to trimming and J lost 3 bases, with 3 bases between them. The CDR3 is 14 amino acids. The germline V gene has CDR1 PRHDT and CDR2 FYEKMQ (reference sequence). The CDR3 coding sequence is TGTGCCAGCAGCTTAGGGGGCTATAATTCACCCCTCCACTTT. This encodes CASSLGGYNSPLHF. Together with reference TRBV13 and TRBJ1-6, the CDR3 gives the full variable domain: AAGVIQSPRHLIKEKRETATLKCYPIPRHDTVYWYQQGPGQDPQFLISFYEKMQSDKGSIPDRFSAQQFSDYHSELNMSSLELGDSALYFCASSLGGYNSPLHFGNGTRLTVT.

This clonotype qualifies as medium-sized. V and J are TRBV19 and TRBJ2-7, with 7 positions matching TRBD1. V lost 4 bases to trimming and J lost 5 bases; unmatched junction nucleotides: 8. This CDR3 region has 14 residues. Germline CDR1 reads LNHDA; CDR2 reads SQIVND (reference sequence). Here the CDR3 reads CASSTQTGSDEQYF. Written as DNA, the CDR3 is TGTGCCAGTAGTACTCAGACAGGGTCAGACGAGCAGTACTTC. Full variable domain (missing parts from reference TRBV19 and TRBJ2-7): DGGITQSPKYLFRKEGQNVTLSCEQNLNHDAMYWYRQDPGQGLRLIYYSQIVNDFQKGDIAEGYSVSREKKESFPLTVTSAQKNPTAFYLCASSTQTGSDEQYFGPGTRLTVT.

Details on this clonotype: A single base separates this from a much larger clone, so it may be a read error. The genes are TRBV6-5 and TRBJ1-2, with D unclear. Trimming pared 5 bases from V and 6 bases from J, leaving 19 bases between. This CDR3 comprises 15 residues. Germline values: CDR1 MNHEY, CDR2 SVGAGI. Here the CDR3 reads CASSKGSGETDGYTF. The CDR3 DNA reads TGTGCCAGCAGTAAAGGGTCAGGAGAGACTGATGGCTACACCTTC.

This rearrangement joins TRBV20-1 to TRBJ2-5, with 8 nucleotides matching TRBD2. The germline V gene encodes CDR1 DFQATT and CDR2 SNEGSKA (reference sequence). This CDR3 spans 13 amino acids. V lost 8 bases and J lost 1; bases outside the gene matches: 6. In nucleotides, the CDR3 is TGCAGTCCTCGGGGGGGCGTCCAAGAGACCCAGTACTTC. Protein: CSPRGGVQETQYF.

This clonotype showed up just a few times. The rearrangement links TRBV20-1 to TRBJ1-5; D remains ambiguous. Germline CDR1 and CDR2: DFQATT and SNEGSKA (reference sequence). This CDR3 comprises 15 residues. Trimming took off 1 base at V and 2 bases at J, with 12 bases between the two ends. This chain's CDR3 is CSARVTGNGNQPQHF. The DNA of the CDR3 is TGCAGTGCTAGAGTAACCGGGAATGGCAATCAGCCCCAGCATTTT.

This clonotype is large in the sample. This chain joins TRBV30 and TRBJ2-2, with unresolved D. The V gene's germline CDR1 is GTSNPN and CDR2 SVGIG (reference sequence). The CDR3 runs 13 residues. The V and J ends lost 3 bases and 1 base respectively, with 6 bases between them. CDR3 in amino acids: CAWRRENTGELFF. The CDR3 DNA is TGTGCCTGGAGAAGAGAGAACACCGGGGAGCTGTTTTTT.

This clonotype was detected only a few times. V gene TRBV7-3 combines with J gene TRBJ2-1, with D perhaps matching TRBD1 (5 bases). V was clipped by 1 base and J by 10 bases, with 11 bases between them. The CDR3 contains 13 residues. CDR1 and CDR2 (germline): SGHTA, FQGTGA. The DNA for the CDR3 is TGTGCCAGCAGCTTAATGGCCCACAGGGAGCAGTTCTTC. Translated, it gives CASSLMAHREQFF.

This clonotype is deemed medium-sized (0.01 to 0.1%). The chain couples TRBV5-5 to TRBJ2-1; 9 nucleotides agree with TRBD1. The germline CDR1 and CDR2 sequences are SGHKS and YYEKEE (reference sequence). V trimming: 1 base; J trimming: 8 bases; junction bases outside the gene matches: 7. This CDR3 contains 15 residues. The CDR3 DNA reads as TGTGCCAGCAGCTTGAGGGGACAGGGACTCGATGAGCAGTTCTTC. Encoded protein: CASSLRGQGLDEQFF.

This chain links TRBV20-1 with TRBJ2-7, with TRBD1 matching over 8 bases. The CDR3 is 14 amino acids. Germline CDR1 and CDR2: DFQATT and SNEGSKA (reference sequence). J lost 3 bases, V lost 4 bases, and 8 bases had no gene match. For the CDR3, the DNA is TGCAGTGCTAAACTCCGACAGGGGCGCTACGAGCAGTACTTC. Amino acids: CSAKLRQGRYEQYF.

Within the sample, this clonotype is medium-sized (0.01 to 0.1%). The chain has TRBV6-2 or TRBV6-3 and TRBJ1-4; TRBD1 might be the D (5 bases). In germline, CDR1 is MNHEY, CDR2 SVGEGT. The CDR3 spans 15 residues. Trimming took off 6 bases at V and 2 bases at J, with 13 bases between the two ends. The CDR3: CASRRDGTTNEKLFF. The CDR3 DNA is TGTGCCAGCAGGAGAGATGGGACGACTAATGAAAAACTGTTTTTT.

This clonotype rates as large. This chain connects TRBV6-5 to TRBJ2-5; D may match TRBD1 or TRBD2 (5 bases each). Germline V gene sequence: CDR1 MNHEY, CDR2 SVGAGI. The CDR3 totals 15 residues. V was pared by 2 bases and J by 1 base, with 11 bases between. The CDR3 loop reads CASSYRPGTQETQYF. The CDR3 coding sequence is TGTGCCAGCAGTTACAGGCCAGGGACCCAAGAGACCCAGTACTTC.

Judged by abundance, this clonotype is medium-sized. V gene TRBV6-6 combines with J gene TRBJ2-5; tentatively, D is TRBD1 or TRBD2 (5 bases each). This CDR3 is built from 16 residues. The V gene lost 6 bases and the J gene lost 5 bases, with 22 bases spanning the gap. Germline V CDR1 and CDR2: MNHNY, SVGAGI (reference sequence). In DNA form, the CDR3 reads TGTGCCAGCAGCCCCGCCTATTCCAGGGAGACGGAGACCCAGTACTTC. Translated, it gives CASSPAYSRETETQYF.

Details on this clonotype: A much larger clone is a single base away; this may be a read error. The chain combines TRBV6-2 or TRBV6-3 with TRBJ2-7; D possibly corresponds to TRBD2 (7 bases). V lost 4 bases and J 3 bases, leaving 19 bases between the germline ends. The germline V gene has CDR1 MNHEY and CDR2 SVGEGT. The CDR3 runs 16 residues. In DNA, the CDR3 is TGTGCCAGCAGTTCACCAACGGGGGGCTGGAACTACGAGCAGTACTTC. Its protein product is CASSSPTGGWNYEQYF.

The rearrangement joins TRBV6-2 or TRBV6-3 to TRBJ1-1; 7 bases line up with TRBD1. This CDR3 has 13 amino acids. The trim removed 6 bases at V and 4 bases at J, leaving 5 bases unmatched. Germline CDR1 is MNHEY and CDR2 is SVGEGT. The CDR3 loop reads CASRLGGGTEAFF. DNA for the CDR3: TGTGCCAGCAGATTAGGGGGCGGCACTGAAGCTTTCTTT.

V usage is TRBV11-1 and J usage is TRBJ1-1; TRBD1 matches at 9 bases. Germline-derived CDR1 and CDR2 are SGHAT and FQDESV (reference sequence). The J segment lost 5 bases and the V segment lost 5 bases, leaving 6 bases of the junction unmatched. CDR3 length equals 14 residues. The CDR3 DNA sequence: TGTGCCAGCAGCCTAGGGACAGGGAATACTGAAGCTTTCTTT. It is translated as CASSLGTGNTEAFF.

This clonotype was counted between two and nine times. This chain joins TRBV7-2 and TRBJ2-3; 9 positions agree with TRBD2. The CDR3 totals 16 residues. CDR1 and CDR2 from the germline V gene are SGHTA and FQGNSA. V lost 0 bases and J lost 1; bases outside the gene matches: 2. In nucleotides, the CDR3 is TGTGCCAGCAGCTTAGCGCTAGCGGGGCGCACAGATACGCAGTATTTT. This gives the protein CASSLALAGRTDTQYF.

The V and J genes are TRBV4-3 and TRBJ2-2; D remains unclear. In germline, CDR1 is LGHNA, CDR2 YSLEER. Between the trimmed V and J ends, which lost 0 bases and 3 bases, there was a span of 5 bases. This CDR3 comprises 14 residues. CDR3: CASSQEEDTGELFF. The CDR3 DNA sequence: TGCGCCAGCAGCCAAGAGGAAGACACCGGGGAGCTGTTTTTT.

This clonotype is medium-sized within its sample. The chain has TRBV5-4 and TRBJ1-2; maybe TRBD1 (6 bases). Germline V gives CDR1 SGHNT, CDR2 YYREEE (reference sequence). Trimming stripped 3 bases from V and 5 bases from J, with 20 bases between. The CDR3 sequence is 16 residues long. CDR3 DNA sequence: TGTGCCAGCAGCTCACCATCACAGGGATTAGGGTATGGCTACACCTTC. It codes for CASSSPSQGLGYGYTF.

Within the sample, this clonotype is medium-sized (0.01 to 0.1%). The chain links TRBV6-1 to TRBJ1-1, with D perhaps TRBD1 (6 bases). Trimming removed 7 bases from V and 1 base from J, with 19 bases in between. The CDR3 length is 16 residues. Germline assignment: CDR1 MNHNS and CDR2 SASEGT. CDR3 residues: CASTANTGRRNTEAFF. CDR3 DNA: TGTGCCAGCACCGCGAACACAGGGCGGAGGAACACTGAAGCTTTCTTT.

The chain has TRBV4-3 and TRBJ2-2; the D gene is possibly TRBD2 (7 bases). The germline V gene has CDR1 LGHNA and CDR2 YSLEER. The CDR3 has 19 residues. V lost 0 bases, J lost 1 base, and 18 bases lay in between. This chain's CDR3 is CASSQEWKLRGRNTGELFF. The CDR3 region has the DNA TGCGCCAGCAGCCAAGAGTGGAAATTGCGGGGGCGGAACACCGGGGAGCTGTTTTTT.

The genes are TRBV5-1 and TRBJ2-1, with 9 bases matching TRBD2. The V gene's germline CDR1 is SGHRS and CDR2 YFSETQ. The V segment lost 4 bases and the J segment 0 bases; nucleotides outside the gene matches: 2. The CDR3 has 15 amino acids. CDR3 sequence reads: CASSDSGGSYNEQFF. CDR3 bases: TGCGCCAGCAGCGATAGCGGGGGCTCCTACAATGAGCAGTTCTTC.

By share of the sample, this clonotype is medium-sized (0.01 to 0.1%). The chain has TRBV20-1 and TRBJ1-6; D is undetermined. The CDR3 runs to 15 residues. Trimming pared 2 bases from V and 4 bases from J, leaving 12 bases between. Germline V CDR1 and CDR2: DFQATT, SNEGSKA (reference sequence). The CDR3 DNA is TGCAGTGCTAGACGTACCGATGGATATAATTCACCCCTCCACTTT. It is translated as CSARRTDGYNSPLHF.

This clonotype counts as medium-sized. The rearrangement uses TRBV6-6 and TRBJ2-7, with a tentative D call TRBD2 (6 bases). The CDR3 has 12 residues. Germline CDR1 is MNHNY and CDR2 is SVGAGI (reference sequence). Between the trimmed V and J ends, which lost 11 bases and 3 bases, there was a span of 14 bases. CDR3 in amino acids: CASGTFVYEQYF. The CDR3 region has the DNA TGTGCCTCGGGGACTTTCGTCTACGAGCAGTACTTC.

This clonotype ranks as large. This rearrangement joins TRBV6-5 to TRBJ2-1, with a weak D call TRBD1 (6 bases). Trimming shortened V by 8 bases and J by 5 bases, and 13 bases separated the two germline ends. The CDR3 extends over 13 amino acids. Germline CDR1 and CDR2: MNHEY and SVGAGI. The CDR3 loop is CASQGQGNNEQFF. The DNA for the CDR3 is TGTGCCAGCCAAGGGCAGGGGAACAATGAGCAGTTCTTC.

This clonotype was seen more than once but under ten times. The genes are TRBV28 and TRBJ1-6, with no clear D. CDR1 and CDR2 from the germline V gene are MDHEN and SYDVKM. This CDR3 is built from 12 residues. Trimming pared 7 bases from V and 4 bases from J, leaving 5 bases between. The CDR3 DNA sequence: TGTGCCAGCAACCAATATAATTCACCCCTCCACTTT. Its protein is CASNQYNSPLHF.

This clonotype occurred a few times. This sequence joins TRBV12-3 or TRBV12-4 and TRBJ1-1; maybe TRBD1 (6 bases). V was clipped by 1 base and J by 0 bases, with 15 bases between them. The CDR3 sequence is 17 residues long. CDR3 protein: CASSLEGQTYMNTEAFF. DNA for the CDR3: TGTGCCAGCAGTTTAGAAGGACAGACTTACATGAACACTGAAGCTTTCTTT.

The rearrangement joins TRBV6-2 or TRBV6-3 to TRBJ2-2, with 7 bases that match TRBD1. V lost 6 bases and J lost 4; bases outside the gene matches: 11. From germline, CDR1 is MNHEY and CDR2 SVGEGT. The CDR3 covers 16 residues. DNA for the CDR3: TGTGCCAGCAGAAAGAGAGGACAGGTGCTCACCGGGGAGCTGTTTTTT. It yields the protein CASRKRGQVLTGELFF.

This clonotype occurred once. The CDR3 DNA reads TGCAGCGTTGGCGGACAGGGGGGCACAGATACGCAGTATTTT. This encodes CSVGGQGGTDTQYF. The V call is TRBV29-1, the J call TRBJ2-3; 10 bases are shared with TRBD1. Germline V gene data show CDR1 as SQVTM and CDR2 as ANQGSEA. V lost 4 bases and J lost 1; bases outside the gene matches: 2. The CDR3 has 14 residues.